The following is a TCR beta chain sequence with its context. TCRdb keeps only in-frame clones here, not all; method: immunoSEQ multiplex PCR. The sample has 2.5 million or so clones, over 85% seen once. Recent vaccinations or acute infections were absent in the healthy HIV-negative adult donors. This sample stems from a study of shared clonotypes between healthy human individuals. The sequence derives from a man between 18 and 35 years old in good health. Sample: naive CD4+ T cells sorted from blood. Subset given: CD45RA+ positively selected.

The CDR3 loop is CAWSVGLLSGSSYNEQFF. The CDR3 bases are TGTGCCTGGAGTGTGGGATTACTTAGCGGGAGCTCCTACAATGAGCAGTTCTTC. This chain joins TRBV30 and TRBJ2-1; TRBD2 agrees at 9 bases. V lost 0 bases and J lost 0; bases outside the gene matches: 9. The CDR3 spans 18 residues. Germline V gives CDR1 GTSNPN, CDR2 SVGIG (reference sequence).